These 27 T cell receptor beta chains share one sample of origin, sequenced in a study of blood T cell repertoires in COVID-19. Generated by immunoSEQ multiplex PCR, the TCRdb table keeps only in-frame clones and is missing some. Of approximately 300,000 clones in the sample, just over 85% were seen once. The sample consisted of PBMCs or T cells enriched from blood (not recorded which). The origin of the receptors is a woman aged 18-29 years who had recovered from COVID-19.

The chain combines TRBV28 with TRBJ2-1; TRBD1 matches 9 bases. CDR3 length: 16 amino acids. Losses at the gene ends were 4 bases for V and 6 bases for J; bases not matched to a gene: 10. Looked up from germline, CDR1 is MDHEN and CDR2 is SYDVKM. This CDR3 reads CASSYPRGQGGNEQFF. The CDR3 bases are TGTGCCAGCAGTTATCCCAGGGGACAGGGCGGCAATGAGCAGTTCTTC.

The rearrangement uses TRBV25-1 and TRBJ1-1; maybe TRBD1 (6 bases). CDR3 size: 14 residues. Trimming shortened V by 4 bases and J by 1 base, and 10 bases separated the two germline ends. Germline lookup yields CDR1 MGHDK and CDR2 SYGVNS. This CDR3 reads CASSAGVSNTEAFF. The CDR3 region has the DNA TGTGCCAGCAGTGCAGGGGTCTCGAACACTGAAGCTTTCTTT. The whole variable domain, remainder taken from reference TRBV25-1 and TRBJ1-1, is EADIYQTPRYLVIGTGKKITLECSQTMGHDKMYWYQQDPGMELHLIHYSYGVNSTEKGDLSSESTVSRIRTEHFPLTLESARPSHTSQYLCASSAGVSNTEAFFGQGTRLTVV.

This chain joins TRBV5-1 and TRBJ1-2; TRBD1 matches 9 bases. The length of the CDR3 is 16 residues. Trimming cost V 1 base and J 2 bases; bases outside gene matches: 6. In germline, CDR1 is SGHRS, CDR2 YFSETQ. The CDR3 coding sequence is TGCGCCAGCAGCTTGTTCCCGACAGGGGGGAACTATGGCTACACCTTC. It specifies CASSLFPTGGNYGYTF.

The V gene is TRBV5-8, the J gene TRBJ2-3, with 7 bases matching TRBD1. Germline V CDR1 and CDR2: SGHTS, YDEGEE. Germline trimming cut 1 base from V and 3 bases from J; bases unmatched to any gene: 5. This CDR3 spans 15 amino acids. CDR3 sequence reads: CASSLKGARTDTQYF. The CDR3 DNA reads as TGTGCCAGCAGCTTGAAGGGGGCGCGTACAGATACGCAGTATTTT.

The CDR3 DNA is TGTGCCAGCAGTGAAGGACTAGCGGGAGATGAGCAGTACTTC. Translating gives CASSEGLAGDEQYF. The chain recombines TRBV2 with TRBJ2-7; 12 nucleotides agree with TRBD2. Germline lookup yields CDR1 SNHLY and CDR2 FYNNEI. V lost 1 base to trimming and J lost 7 bases; unmatched junction nucleotides: 2. The CDR3 totals 14 residues.

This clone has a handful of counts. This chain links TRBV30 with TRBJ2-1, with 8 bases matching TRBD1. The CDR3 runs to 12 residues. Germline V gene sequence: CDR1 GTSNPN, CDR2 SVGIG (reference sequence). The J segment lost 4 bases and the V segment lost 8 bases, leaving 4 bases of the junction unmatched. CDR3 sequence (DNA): TGTGCCGGCAGGGGGCTATACAATGAGCAGTTCTTC. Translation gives CAGRGLYNEQFF. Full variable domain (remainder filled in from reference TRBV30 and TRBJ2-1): SQTIHQWPATLVQPVGSPLSLECTVEGTSNPNLYWYRQAAGRGLQLLFYSVGIGQISSEVPQNLSASRPQDRQFILSSKKLLLSDSGFYLCAGRGLYNEQFFGPGTRLTVL.

As DNA, the CDR3 is TGTGCCTGGGACAGGGCCAACACTGAAGCTTTCTTT. Protein product: CAWDRANTEAFF. This chain uses TRBV30 with TRBJ1-1, with 7 bases fitting TRBD1. J lost 2 bases, V lost 5 bases, and 2 bases had no gene match. The germline gives CDR1 GTSNPN, CDR2 SVGIG (reference sequence). CDR3 length equals 12 residues.

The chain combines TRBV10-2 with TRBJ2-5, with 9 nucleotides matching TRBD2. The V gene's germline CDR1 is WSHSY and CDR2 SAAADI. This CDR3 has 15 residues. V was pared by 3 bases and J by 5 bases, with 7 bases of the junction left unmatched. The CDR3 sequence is CASSENSGSGETQYF. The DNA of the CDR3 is TGCGCCAGCAGTGAAAATAGCGGGAGCGGCGAGACCCAGTACTTC.

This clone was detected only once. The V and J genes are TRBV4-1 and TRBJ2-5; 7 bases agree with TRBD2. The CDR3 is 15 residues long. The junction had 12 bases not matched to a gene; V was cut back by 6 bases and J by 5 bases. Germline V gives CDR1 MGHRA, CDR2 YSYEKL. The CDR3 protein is CASSRSGSGGETQYF. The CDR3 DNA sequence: TGCGCCAGCAGTCGTAGCGGGTCCGGAGGGGAGACCCAGTACTTC.

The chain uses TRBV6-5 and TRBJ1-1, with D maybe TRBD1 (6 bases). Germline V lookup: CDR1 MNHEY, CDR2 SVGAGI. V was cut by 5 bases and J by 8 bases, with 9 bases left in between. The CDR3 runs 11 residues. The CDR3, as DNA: TGTGCCAGCAGTAATACAGGGGAAGCTTTCTTT. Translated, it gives CASSNTGEAFF.

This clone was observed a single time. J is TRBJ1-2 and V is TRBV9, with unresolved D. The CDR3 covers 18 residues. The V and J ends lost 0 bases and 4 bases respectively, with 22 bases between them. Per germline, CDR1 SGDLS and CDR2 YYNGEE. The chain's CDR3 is CASSVGTGSEGRGYGYTF. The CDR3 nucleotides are TGTGCCAGCAGCGTAGGGACGGGTAGCGAAGGCCGGGGCTATGGCTACACCTTC.

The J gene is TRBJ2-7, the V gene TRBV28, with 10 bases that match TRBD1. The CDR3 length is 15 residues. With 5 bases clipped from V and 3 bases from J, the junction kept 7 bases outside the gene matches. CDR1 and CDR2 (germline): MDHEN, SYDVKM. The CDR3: CASSESGTGVYEQYF. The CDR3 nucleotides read TGTGCCAGCAGTGAGTCCGGGACAGGGGTCTACGAGCAGTACTTC.

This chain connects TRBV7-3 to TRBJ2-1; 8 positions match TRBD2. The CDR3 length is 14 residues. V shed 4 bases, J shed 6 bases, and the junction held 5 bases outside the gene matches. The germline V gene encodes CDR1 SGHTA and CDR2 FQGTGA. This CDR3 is CASSYSGDSNEQFF. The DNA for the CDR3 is TGTGCCAGCAGCTATAGCGGGGACTCCAATGAGCAGTTCTTC.

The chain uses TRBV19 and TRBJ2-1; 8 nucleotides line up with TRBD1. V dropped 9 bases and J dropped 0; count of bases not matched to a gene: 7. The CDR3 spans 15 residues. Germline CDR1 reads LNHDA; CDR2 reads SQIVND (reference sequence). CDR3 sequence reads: CASRQGPSSYNEQFF. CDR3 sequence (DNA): TGTGCCAGCCGACAGGGGCCAAGCTCCTACAATGAGCAGTTCTTC.

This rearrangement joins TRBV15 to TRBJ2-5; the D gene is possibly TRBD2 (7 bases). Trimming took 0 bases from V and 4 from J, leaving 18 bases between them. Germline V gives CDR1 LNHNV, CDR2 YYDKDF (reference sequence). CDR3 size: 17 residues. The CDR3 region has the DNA TGTGCCACCAGCAGAGATTTCCCCTGGGGGGGGCCAGAGACCCAGTACTTC. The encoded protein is CATSRDFPWGGPETQYF.

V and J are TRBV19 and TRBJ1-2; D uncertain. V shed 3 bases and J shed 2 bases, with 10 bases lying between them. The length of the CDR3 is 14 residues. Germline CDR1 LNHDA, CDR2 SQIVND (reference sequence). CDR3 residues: CASSIGVSNYGYTF. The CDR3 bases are TGTGCCAGTAGTATCGGGGTGTCCAACTATGGCTACACCTTC.

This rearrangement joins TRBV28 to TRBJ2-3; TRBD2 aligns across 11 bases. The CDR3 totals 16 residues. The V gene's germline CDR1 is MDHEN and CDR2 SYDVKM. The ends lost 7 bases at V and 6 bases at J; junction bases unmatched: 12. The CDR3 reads CASNPPATSGKDTQYF. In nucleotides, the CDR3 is TGTGCCAGCAACCCCCCTGCGACTAGCGGGAAGGATACGCAGTATTTT.

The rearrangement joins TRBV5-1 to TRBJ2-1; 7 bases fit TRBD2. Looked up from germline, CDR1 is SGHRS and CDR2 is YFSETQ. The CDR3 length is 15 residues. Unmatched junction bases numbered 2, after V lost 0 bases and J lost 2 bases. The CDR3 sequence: CASSLGGTTYNEQFF. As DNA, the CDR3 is TGCGCCAGCAGCTTGGGCGGGACTACCTACAATGAGCAGTTCTTC.

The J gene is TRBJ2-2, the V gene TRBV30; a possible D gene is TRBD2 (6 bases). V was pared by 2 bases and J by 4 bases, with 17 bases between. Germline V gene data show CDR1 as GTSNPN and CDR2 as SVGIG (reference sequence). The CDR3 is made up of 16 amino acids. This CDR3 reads CAWSPPGGEITGELFF. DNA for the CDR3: TGTGCCTGGAGTCCCCCAGGAGGGGAGATCACCGGGGAGCTGTTTTTT. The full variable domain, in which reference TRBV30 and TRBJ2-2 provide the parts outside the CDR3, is SQTIHQWPATLVQPVGSPLSLECTVEGTSNPNLYWYRQAAGRGLQLLFYSVGIGQISSEVPQNLSASRPQDRQFILSSKKLLLSDSGFYLCAWSPPGGEITGELFFGEGSRLTVL.

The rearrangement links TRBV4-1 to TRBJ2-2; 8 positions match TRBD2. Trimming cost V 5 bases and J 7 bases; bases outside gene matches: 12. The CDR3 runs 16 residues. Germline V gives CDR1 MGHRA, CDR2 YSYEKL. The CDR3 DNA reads TGCGCCAGCAGCAAAACGTTGTCCGGGAGGGACGGGGAGCTGTTTTTT. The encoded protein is CASSKTLSGRDGELFF.

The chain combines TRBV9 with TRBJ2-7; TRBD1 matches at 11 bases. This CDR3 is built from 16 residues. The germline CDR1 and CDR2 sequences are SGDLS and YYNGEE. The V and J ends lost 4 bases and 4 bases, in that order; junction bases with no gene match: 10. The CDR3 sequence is CASSHFEGQGAYEQYF. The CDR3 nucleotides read TGTGCCAGCAGCCACTTTGAAGGACAGGGGGCTTACGAGCAGTACTTC.

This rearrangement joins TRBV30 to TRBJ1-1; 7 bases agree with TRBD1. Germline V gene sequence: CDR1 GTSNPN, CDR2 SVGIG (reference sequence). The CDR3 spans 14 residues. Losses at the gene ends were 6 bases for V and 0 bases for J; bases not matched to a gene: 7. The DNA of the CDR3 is TGTGCCTGCTCCGAGGGGGCCGTGAACACTGAAGCTTTCTTT. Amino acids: CACSEGAVNTEAFF.

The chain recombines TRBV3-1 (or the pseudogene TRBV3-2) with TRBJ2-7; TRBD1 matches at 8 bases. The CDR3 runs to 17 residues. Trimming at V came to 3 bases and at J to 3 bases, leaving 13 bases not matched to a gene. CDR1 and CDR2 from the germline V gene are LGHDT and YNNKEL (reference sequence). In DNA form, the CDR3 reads TGTGCCAGCAGCCACCCTTCAATAGGACAGGGTCTCTACGAGCAGTACTTC. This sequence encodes CASSHPSIGQGLYEQYF.

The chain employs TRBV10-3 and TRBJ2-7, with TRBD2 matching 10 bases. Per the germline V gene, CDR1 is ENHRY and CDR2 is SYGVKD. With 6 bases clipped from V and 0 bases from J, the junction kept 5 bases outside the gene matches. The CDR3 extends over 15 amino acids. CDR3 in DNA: TGTGCCATCAGGACCGGGACTAGCGACTCCTACGAGCAGTACTTC. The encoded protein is CAIRTGTSDSYEQYF.

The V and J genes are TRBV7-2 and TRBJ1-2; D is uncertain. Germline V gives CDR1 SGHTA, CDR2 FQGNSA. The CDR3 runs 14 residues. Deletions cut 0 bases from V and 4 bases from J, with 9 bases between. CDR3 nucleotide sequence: TGTGCCAGCAGCTTAGCGGTAGACATCTATGGCTACACCTTC. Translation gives CASSLAVDIYGYTF.

CDR3 nucleotides: TGTGCCAGCAGTCCAGACAGGAATTCACCCCTCCACTTT. This encodes CASSPDRNSPLHF. The V gene is TRBV12-3 or TRBV12-4, the J gene TRBJ1-6; TRBD1 is a possible D gene (6 bases). CDR3 length equals 13 residues. V lost 5 bases to trimming and J lost 7 bases, with 9 bases between them.

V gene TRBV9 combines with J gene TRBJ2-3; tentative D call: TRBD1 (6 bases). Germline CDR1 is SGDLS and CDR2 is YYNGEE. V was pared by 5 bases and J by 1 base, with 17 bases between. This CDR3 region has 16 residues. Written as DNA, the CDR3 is TGTGCCAGCAGACACCTCACTGGACAGCGCACAGATACGCAGTATTTT. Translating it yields CASRHLTGQRTDTQYF. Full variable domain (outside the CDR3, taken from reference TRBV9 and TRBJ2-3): DSGVTQTPKHLITATGQRVTLRCSPRSGDLSVYWYQQSLDQGLQFLIQYYNGEERAKGNILERFSAQQFPDLHSELNLSSLELGDSALYFCASRHLTGQRTDTQYFGPGTRLTVL.